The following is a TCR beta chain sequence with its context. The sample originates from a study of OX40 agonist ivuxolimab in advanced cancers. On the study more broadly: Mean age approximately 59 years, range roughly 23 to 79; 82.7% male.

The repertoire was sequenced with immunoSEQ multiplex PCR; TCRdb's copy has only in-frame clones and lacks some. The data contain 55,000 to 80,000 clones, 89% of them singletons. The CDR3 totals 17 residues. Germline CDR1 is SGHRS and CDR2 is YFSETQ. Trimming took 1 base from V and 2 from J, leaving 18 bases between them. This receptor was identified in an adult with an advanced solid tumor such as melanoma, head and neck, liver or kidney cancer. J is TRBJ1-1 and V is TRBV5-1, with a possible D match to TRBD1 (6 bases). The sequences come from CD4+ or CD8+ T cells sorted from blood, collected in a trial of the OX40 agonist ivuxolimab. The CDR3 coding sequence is TGCGCCAGCAGCTTGTATGGCCGGGACAAAACAAACACTGAAGCTTTCTTT. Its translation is CASSLYGRDKTNTEAFF.